The 3 T cell receptor beta chains presented below share a single source sample, sequenced in a study of blood T cell repertoires in COVID-19. Sequencing was performed with immunoSEQ multiplex PCR; in TCRdb, only in-frame clones are kept and a portion is missing. The sample holds over 250,000 clones, 86% seen once. Sequenced material: peripheral blood. Every receptor here comes from a man aged 40-50 years who had recovered from COVID-19.

This chain uses TRBV7-9 with TRBJ2-6; the match to TRBD1 covers 11 bases. The CDR3 spans 18 residues. Losses at the gene ends were 4 bases for V and 3 bases for J; bases not matched to a gene: 8. CDR1 is SEHNR, CDR2 FQNEAQ, per germline (reference sequence). CDR3 in amino acids: CASSYPDRGPFGANVLTF. The CDR3 DNA sequence: TGTGCCAGCAGCTACCCGGACAGGGGGCCGTTTGGGGCCAACGTCCTGACTTTC.

The chain is built from TRBV27 and TRBJ1-2, with TRBD1 as a possible D gene (6 bases). This CDR3 region has 13 residues. Trimming shortened V by 7 bases and J by 3 bases, and 12 bases separated the two germline ends. Per the germline V gene, CDR1 is MNHEY and CDR2 is SMNVEV (reference sequence). The DNA for the CDR3 is TGTGCCAGCACTGGGGGCGCTTACTATGGCTACACCTTC. Encoded protein: CASTGGAYYGYTF.

This clone came up a few times. A read error may account for a junction end that differs from germline. This sequence joins TRBV12-3 or TRBV12-4 and TRBJ2-7, with D unresolved. The CDR3 has 8 amino acids. The DNA of the CDR3 is TGTGCCAGCAGCTCCAGGAACTTC. Its translation: CASSSRNF.